The entry below gives a single T cell receptor (beta chain) sequence along with its context. Its antigen is unidentified. This table comes from immunoSEQ multiplex PCR, and its TCRdb copy is limited to in-frame clones, with some not included. The profile shows 15,000 to 20,000 clones, more than 85% of them singletons. The data derive from a study of chemoradiotherapy in HPV16-positive cancers. Study at large: Two HPV16-positive patients' cells yielded candidate HPV-specific clones and common motifs. Points from the study as a whole: HPV-responsive T-cell expansion during chemoradiotherapy was linked to improved recurrence-free survival in HPV16-positive patients. Candidate HPV-specific clones and E7-related TCR motifs grew in tumor during treatment.

This CDR3 region has 15 residues. J lost 0 bases, V lost 5 bases, and 7 bases had no gene match. Germline CDR1 and CDR2: LNHNV and YYDKDF (reference sequence). The sample here was blood, taken from a patient who underwent chemoradiotherapy. This receptor was obtained from a human donor with HPV-associated anogenital cancer. The chain joins TRBV15 to TRBJ2-7; 7 nucleotides match TRBD1. This CDR3 reads CATSRDRTSSYEQYF. The CDR3 region has the DNA TGTGCCACCAGCCGGGACAGAACCAGCTCCTACGAGCAGTACTTC. The variable domain in full, with the rest retrieved from reference TRBV15 and TRBJ2-7, is DAMVIQNPRYQVTQFGKPVTLSCSQTLNHNVMYWYQQKSSQAPKLLFHYYDKDFNNEADTPDNFQSRRPNTSFCFLDIRSPGLGDTAMYLCATSRDRTSSYEQYFGPGTRLTVT.